The 17 T cell receptor beta chains presented below share a single source sample, sequenced in a study of tumor-infiltrating lymphocytes in primary liver carcinoma (TCRdb year 2017). Without any cell sorting, total RNA and DNA were co-extracted from approximately 20-30 mg of bulk tissue using the AllPrep DNA/RNA mini kit. Sequenced using an Illumina HiSeq 2500. Using a constant-region primer and ProtoScript II reverse transcriptase, TCRbeta-specific cDNA was reverse-transcribed from 500 ng total RNA. TCRbeta libraries were built with three nested multiplex PCR rounds, a slightly modified ARM-PCR procedure. The first two PCR rounds used multiplex TRBV1-TRBV30 forward primers with a Cbeta reverse primer, each for around 10 cycles. Clones were called with MiXCR by TCRdb after fastp trimmed the public reads at Q25, and only in-frame beta chains were retained. CDR3 protein sequences are deduplicated, and each keeps its most common genes and DNA. The sample records about 97,000 distinct CDR3 sequences, 55% to 80% of which are singletons. Of the sample, around 12% falls within the top ten clones.

Sequenced material: liver tumor tissue from sampling region 2. Reading the label with the study, this specimen's cell subset or site is: tumor region T2, inferior pole. All receptors come from a woman aged 55-70 years with primary liver carcinoma and hepatitis B virus infection.

This chain uses TRBV4-1 with TRBJ2-5, with 12 bases lining up with TRBD2. The CDR3 loop spans 18 amino acids. V shed 7 bases and J 8 bases; nucleotides not matched to a gene: 20. Germline CDR1 MGHRA, CDR2 YSYEKL. CDR3 DNA sequence: TGCGCCAGCAACCGACTAGCGGGAGACGACCGCCCGCAGCAAACCCAGTACTTC. Translation gives CASNRLAGDDRPQQTQYF.

This clonotype was found many times. The CDR3 DNA reads TGCGCCAGCAGCCCAAGACAGGGGGCGTATGGCTACACCTTC. Its protein is CASSPRQGAYGYTF. The chain uses TRBV5-1 and TRBJ1-2; TRBD1 aligns across 10 bases. Per germline, CDR1 SGHRS and CDR2 YFSETQ. Trimming cost V 4 bases and J 5 bases; bases outside gene matches: 5. This CDR3 comprises 14 residues.

This chain joins TRBV11-2 and TRBJ2-7, with no clear D. Trimming removed 3 bases at V and 2 bases at J, with 23 bases between. This CDR3 contains 18 residues. CDR1 and CDR2 from the germline V gene are SGHAT and FQNNGV. As DNA, the CDR3 is TGTGCCAGCAGCTTGGATTGGGTCAGTCTTGCGGATCCCTACGAGCAGTACTTC. Translated: CASSLDWVSLADPYEQYF.

This clonotype was counted ten times or more. The chain joins TRBV5-1 to TRBJ2-7; D possibly uses TRBD1 or TRBD2 (6 bases each). Looked up from germline, CDR1 is SGHRS and CDR2 is YFSETQ. Trimming removed 3 bases at V and 7 bases at J, with 20 bases between. CDR3 length: 15 amino acids. The CDR3, as DNA: TGCGCCAGCAGCTCCCCAGGGGCGCGAGGGGGGGAGCAGTACTTC. This gives the protein CASSSPGARGGEQYF. The whole variable domain, filled in from reference TRBV5-1 and TRBJ2-7, reads KAGVTQTPRYLIKTRGQQVTLSCSPISGHRSVSWYQQTPGQGLQFLFEYFSETQRNKGNFPGRFSGRQFSNSRSEMNVSTLELGDSALYLCASSSPGARGGEQYFGPGTRLTVT.

This clonotype was seen many times. The chain combines TRBV28 with TRBJ2-7; 10 positions match TRBD1. J was trimmed by 7 bases and V by 4 bases; bases with no gene match: 7. The CDR3 runs to 14 residues. Germline values: CDR1 MDHEN, CDR2 SYDVKM. CDR3 sequence (DNA): TGTGCCAGCAGTTCGACAGGGGGCTTCGGGGAGCAGTACTTC. This encodes CASSSTGGFGEQYF.

A remark on this clonotype: With a much larger clone just one base away, this may be a read error. The chain is built from TRBV7-9 and TRBJ1-2; D may be TRBD1 (6 bases). The CDR3 covers 14 residues. Trimming stripped 2 bases from V and 14 bases from J, with 21 bases between. Germline-derived CDR1 and CDR2 are SEHNR and FQNEAQ (reference sequence). CDR3 sequence reads: CASSLMGGAPDQTF. DNA of the CDR3: TGTGCCAGCAGCTTAATGGGGGGGGCGCCGGATCAGACCTTC.

In its sample, this clonotype was seen many times. The gene calls are TRBV28 and TRBJ1-1; D unclear. The CDR3 loop spans 13 amino acids. V was cut by 3 bases and J by 1 base, with 6 bases left in between. Looked up from germline, CDR1 is MDHEN and CDR2 is SYDVKM. The CDR3 protein is CASSFMGNTEAFF. For the CDR3, the DNA is TGTGCCAGCAGTTTTATGGGGAACACTGAAGCTTTCTTT.

This clonotype was seen at least ten times. The CDR3 DNA reads as TGTGCCAGTAAAGGCGGGACGAACACCGGGGAGCTGTTTTTT. This encodes CASKGGTNTGELFF. This chain uses TRBV6-5 with TRBJ2-2; tentatively, D is TRBD2 (6 bases). The ends were cut back, 9 bases at V and 0 bases at J, with 11 bases in the middle. The germline V gene encodes CDR1 MNHEY and CDR2 SVGAGI. The CDR3 is made up of 14 amino acids.

This clonotype was detected many times. The chain joins TRBV7-8 to TRBJ2-5; 7 bases are shared with TRBD2. Unmatched junction bases numbered 2, after V lost 3 bases and J lost 1 base. This CDR3 has 14 amino acids. Germline loops: CDR1 SGHVS, CDR2 FQNEAQ. In DNA, the CDR3 is TGTGCCAGCAGCTTCCGGGAGGCCCAAGAGACCCAGTACTTC. Translated: CASSFREAQETQYF.

This clonotype has a handful of counts. The chain is built from TRBV28 and TRBJ2-7; 8 positions match TRBD2. Trimming removed 2 bases from V and 2 bases from J; junction bases left unmatched: 2. The germline V gene has CDR1 MDHEN and CDR2 SYDVKM. CDR3 length: 14 amino acids. CDR3 residues: CASSLRAGAYEQYF. The CDR3 nucleotides are TGTGCCAGCAGTTTACGAGCGGGAGCCTACGAGCAGTACTTC.

J is TRBJ2-2 and V is TRBV5-1; 10 nucleotides match TRBD2. This CDR3 spans 17 amino acids. Germline loops: CDR1 SGHRS, CDR2 YFSETQ. V trimming: 4 bases; J trimming: 3 bases; junction bases outside the gene matches: 9. In DNA form, the CDR3 reads TGCGCCAGCAGCCGAGGAATAGCGGGAGGTCACACCGGGGAGCTGTTTTTT. Its translation: CASSRGIAGGHTGELFF.

In the case of this clonotype: Germline and junction disagree at one end, which may indicate a read error. The chain has TRBV29-1 and TRBJ2-5; perhaps TRBD2 as D (5 bases). Germline CDR1 reads SQVTM; CDR2 reads ANQGSEA. The length of the CDR3 is 14 residues. CDR3 in amino acids: CSVAAARAIETQYF. The CDR3 coding sequence is TGTAGCGTTGCAGCAGCGAGGGCCATAGAGACCCAGTACTTC. Using reference TRBV29-1 and TRBJ2-5 for the parts outside the CDR3, the full variable domain is SAVISQKPSRDICQRGTSLTIQCQVDSQVTMMFWYRQQPGQSLTLIATANQGSEATYESGFVIDKFPISRPNLTFSTLTVSNMSPEDSSIYLCSVAAARAIETQYFGPGTRLLVL.

This clonotype appeared a few times. The V and J genes are TRBV28 and TRBJ2-3; possibly TRBD2 for D (6 bases). The CDR3 contains 16 residues. Germline CDR1 MDHEN, CDR2 SYDVKM. Trimming shortened V by 3 bases and J by 1 base, and 14 bases separated the two germline ends. CDR3 loop: CASSFIGGMGTDTQYF. CDR3 nucleotides: TGTGCCAGCAGTTTCATCGGCGGGATGGGCACAGATACGCAGTATTTT. The variable domain in full, with the rest retrieved from reference TRBV28 and TRBJ2-3, is DVKVTQSSRYLVKRTGEKVFLECVQDMDHENMFWYRQDPGLGLRLIYFSYDVKMKEKGDIPEGYSVSREKKERFSLILESASTNQTSMYLCASSFIGGMGTDTQYFGPGTRLTVL.

This clonotype was observed a handful of times. A much larger clone lies one base from this, so it may be a read error. The V and J genes are TRBV6-5 and TRBJ2-1, with TRBD2 matching 14 bases. This CDR3 is built from 19 residues. In germline, CDR1 is MNHEY, CDR2 SVGAGI. With 1 base clipped from V and 6 bases from J, the junction kept 11 bases outside the gene matches. CDR3 region: CASSYCGTSGSRYGNEQFF. The CDR3 DNA is TGTGCCAGCAGTTACTGCGGGACTAGCGGGAGTAGGTACGGCAATGAGCAGTTCTTC.

Concerning this clonotype: One end of the junction is discordant with germline, which a read error may explain. The J gene is TRBJ2-1, the V gene TRBV29-1; tentative D call: TRBD2 (5 bases). CDR3 length equals 14 residues. In germline, CDR1 is SQVTM, CDR2 ANQGSEA. CDR3 region: CNAESGISANEQLF. DNA for the CDR3: TGCAACGCCGAATCCGGGATTAGCGCCAATGAGCAGCTCTTC.

About this clonotype itself: A read error may account for a junction end that differs from germline. The rearrangement joins TRBV4-2 to TRBJ2-3, with no clear D. Per the germline V gene, CDR1 is LGHNA and CDR2 is YNFKEQ. The length of the CDR3 is 18 residues. CDR3 in amino acids: CVSSQLGLSAAITDTQYF. Written as DNA, the CDR3 is TGTGTCAGCAGCCAATTAGGGCTATCGGCAGCCATCACAGATACGCAGTATTTT.

About this clonotype: The CDR3 ends on some other residue instead of the conserved phenylalanine or tryptophan, so this is likely a read error. The V and J genes are TRBV6-1 and TRBJ2-5; D perhaps matches TRBD2 (5 bases). Germline loops: CDR1 MNHNS, CDR2 SASEGT. Trimming cost V 6 bases and J 7 bases, with 12 bases left between them. CDR3 length equals 12 residues. CDR3 DNA sequence: TGTGCCAGCAGCGAGACTGAGGGGACCCAGTACTTA. Translated, it gives CASSETEGTQYL.